This is a list of T cell receptor beta chains from one sample in a study of cytomegalovirus exposure and HLA in healthy donors. Some clones are missing from TCRdb's copy, which holds only in-frame ones; the method was immunoSEQ multiplex PCR. The sample lists under 200,000 clones, around 92% occurring once. Sequenced input: PBMCs. These TCRs come from a man younger than 30 in good health and CMV-seropositive. Each CDR3 is given with its conserved first and last residue. The order of the fields is J gene, D gene, V gene, clone size, CDR3 protein, CDR3 DNA. The D gene is left open where the match is weak. Size tells how often a clone was seen (once, few, many) or the class of an expanded clone, and some rows leave it out.

>TRBJ2-3|NA|TRBV27|once
CASSWASTDTQYF
TGTGCCAGCAGTTGGGCCAGCACAGATACGCAGTATTTT
>TRBJ1-2|TRBD1|TRBV28|NA
CASSLSGQVQWGYTF
TGTGCCAGCAGTTTATCAGGACAGGTCCAGTGGGGCTACACCTTC
>TRBJ1-2|TRBD1|TRBV7-9|NA
CASSRGQGENYGYTF
TGTGCCAGCAGCCGGGGACAGGGGGAAAACTATGGCTACACCTTC
>TRBJ2-5|TRBD2|TRBV28|NA
CASRRTSGISETQYF
TGTGCCAGCAGGAGGACTAGCGGGATATCAGAGACCCAGTACTTC
>TRBJ2-7|TRBD2|TRBV7-9|NA
CASSFQGLDYEQYF
TGTGCCAGCAGCTTTCAGGGACTAGACTACGAGCAGTACTTC
>TRBJ2-5|TRBD1|TRBV7-2|NA
CASSLVGQGALQETQYF
TGTGCCAGCAGCTTAGTAGGACAGGGGGCGCTTCAAGAGACCCAGTACTTC
>TRBJ1-1|TRBD1|TRBV2|NA
CASGQGGNTEAFF
TGTGCCAGCGGGCAGGGGGGGAACACTGAAGCTTTCTTT
>TRBJ1-1|NA|TRBV10-3|once
CAIFQSGSTEAFF
TGTGCCATCTTCCAGTCGGGGTCCACTGAAGCTTTCTTT
>TRBJ1-3|TRBD1|TRBV4-1|NA
CASSQDRGQISGNTIYF
TGCGCCAGCAGCCAAGATCGGGGACAGATATCTGGAAACACCATATATTTT
>TRBJ2-1|TRBD2|TRBV6-5|NA
CASSYLTSNPNEQFF
TGTGCCAGCAGTTACTTGACTAGCAACCCAAATGAGCAGTTCTTC
>TRBJ1-1|NA|TRBV9|NA
CASSATGFNTEAFF
TGTGCCAGCAGCGCTACAGGGTTCAACACTGAAGCTTTCTTT
>TRBJ2-3|TRBD2|TRBV7-9|NA
CASSHTSGGTDTQYF
TGTGCCAGCAGCCATACTAGCGGGGGCACAGATACGCAGTATTTT
>TRBJ1-1|NA|TRBV7-7|once
CASSLVRGRDTEAFF
TGTGCTAGCAGCTTAGTAAGGGGGAGGGACACTGAAGCTTTCTTT
>TRBJ2-1|TRBD1|TRBV10-3|NA
CAISDRGLGNEQFF
TGTGCCATCAGTGACAGGGGGCTGGGCAATGAGCAGTTCTTC
>TRBJ2-1|TRBD2|TRBV7-8|NA
CASSPQVAGGPLNEQFF
TGTGCCAGCAGCCCCCAAGTAGCGGGAGGGCCTCTAAATGAGCAGTTCTTC
>TRBJ2-7|TRBD2|TRBV5-1|NA
CASTREGATYEQYF
TGCGCCAGCACCCGGGAGGGCGCCACCTACGAGCAGTACTTC
>TRBJ2-7|NA|TRBV5-1|NA
CASSPLTRGSYEQYF
TGCGCCAGCAGCCCCCTGACCAGGGGCTCCTACGAGCAGTACTTC
>TRBJ2-5|NA|TRBV19|NA
CASSGRGETQYF
TGTGCCAGTAGTGGTCGGGGGGAGACCCAGTACTTC
>TRBJ2-2|NA|TRBV9|NA
CASSASGTGELFF
TGTGCCAGCAGCGCTAGTGGGACCGGGGAGCTGTTTTTT
>TRBJ2-4|NA|TRBV27|once
CASSLGRRNIQYF
TGTGCCAGCAGTTTAGGGAGAAGGAACATTCAGTACTTC
>TRBJ2-3|TRBD1|TRBV4-2|NA
CASSQGQGHTDTQYF
TGTGCCAGCAGCCAAGGACAGGGACACACAGATACGCAGTATTTT
>TRBJ2-1|TRBD1|TRBV6-1|NA
CASILSGGIYNEQFF
TGTGCCAGCATTTTGTCAGGGGGAATCTACAATGAGCAGTTCTTC
>TRBJ1-1|NA|TRBV5-1|NA
CASSRDSNTEAFF
TGCGCCAGCAGCAGAGACTCGAACACTGAAGCTTTCTTT
>TRBJ2-1|NA|TRBV10-3|NA
CAISGIEQGESSNEQFF
TGTGCCATCAGTGGGATCGAACAGGGTGAGAGCTCCAATGAGCAGTTCTTC
>TRBJ2-3|TRBD2|TRBV7-9|NA
CASSPSLRTSESDTQYF
TGTGCCAGCAGCCCATCCCTCAGGACTAGCGAATCAGATACGCAGTATTTT
>TRBJ2-1|TRBD2|TRBV10-3|NA
CAISEHLAGSSYNEQFF
TGTGCCATCAGTGAGCACCTAGCGGGTAGCTCCTACAATGAGCAGTTCTTC
>TRBJ1-5|NA|TRBV11-2|NA
CASSLEAINQPQHF
TGTGCCAGCAGCTTAGAGGCCATCAATCAGCCCCAGCATTTT
>TRBJ1-1|TRBD1|TRBV28|NA
CASSPNWGQGGEAFF
TGTGCCAGCAGTCCTAACTGGGGACAGGGGGGTGAAGCTTTCTTT
>TRBJ2-7|NA|TRBV7-8|NA
CASSERRDFSYEQYF
TGTGCCAGCAGCGAACGCAGGGACTTCAGCTACGAGCAGTACTTC
>TRBJ1-3|TRBD1|TRBV14|once
CASSHGTGSGNTIYF
TGTGCCAGCAGCCATGGGACAGGCTCTGGAAACACCATATATTTT
>TRBJ2-2|NA|TRBV7-9|NA
CASSLGRQGSTGELFF
TGTGCCAGCAGCTTAGGTCGGCAGGGGAGCACCGGGGAGCTGTTTTTT
>TRBJ2-1|TRBD1|TRBV30|NA
CAWSGTGNYNEQFF
TGTGCCTGGAGTGGGACAGGCAACTACAATGAGCAGTTCTTC